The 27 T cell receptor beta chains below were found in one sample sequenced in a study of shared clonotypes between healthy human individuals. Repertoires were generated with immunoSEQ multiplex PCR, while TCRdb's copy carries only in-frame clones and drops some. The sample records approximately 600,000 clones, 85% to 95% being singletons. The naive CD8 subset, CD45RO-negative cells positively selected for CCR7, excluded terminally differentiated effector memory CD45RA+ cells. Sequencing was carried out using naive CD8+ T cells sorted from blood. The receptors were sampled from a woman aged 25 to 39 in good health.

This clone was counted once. CDR3 in DNA: TGCAGCGGAGCTAGCTCCTACAATGAGCAGTTCTTC. This encodes CSGASSYNEQFF. This chain uses TRBV29-1 with TRBJ2-1; D gene uncertain. The V end was cut by 7 bases, the J end by 0 bases, with 7 bases between. There are 12 residues in the CDR3. The germline gives CDR1 SQVTM, CDR2 ANQGSEA.

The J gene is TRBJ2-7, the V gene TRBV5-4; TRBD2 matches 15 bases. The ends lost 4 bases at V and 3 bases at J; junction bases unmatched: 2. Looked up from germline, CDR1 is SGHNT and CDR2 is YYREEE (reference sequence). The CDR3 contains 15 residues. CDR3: CASSPGLAGGYEQYF. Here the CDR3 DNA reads TGTGCCAGCAGCCCGGGACTAGCGGGGGGCTACGAGCAGTACTTC. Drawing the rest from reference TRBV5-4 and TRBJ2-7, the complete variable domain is ETGVTQSPTHLIKTRGQQVTLRCSSQSGHNTVSWYQQALGQGPQFIFQYYREEENGRGNFPPRFSGLQFPNYSSELNVNALELDDSALYLCASSPGLAGGYEQYFGPGTRLTVT.

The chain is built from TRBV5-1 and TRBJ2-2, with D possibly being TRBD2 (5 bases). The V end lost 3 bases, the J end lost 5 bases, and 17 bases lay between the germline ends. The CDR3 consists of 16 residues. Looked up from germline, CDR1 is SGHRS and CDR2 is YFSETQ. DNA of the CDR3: TGCGCCAGCAGCTACCACTCGGGGTTCTGGACCGGGGAGCTGTTTTTT. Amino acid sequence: CASSYHSGFWTGELFF.

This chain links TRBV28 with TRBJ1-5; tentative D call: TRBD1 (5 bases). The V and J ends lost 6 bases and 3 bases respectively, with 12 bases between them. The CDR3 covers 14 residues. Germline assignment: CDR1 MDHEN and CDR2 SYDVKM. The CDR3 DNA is TGTGCCAGCAGAGAGCCGGGGCTCAATCAGCCCCAGCATTTT. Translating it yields CASREPGLNQPQHF.

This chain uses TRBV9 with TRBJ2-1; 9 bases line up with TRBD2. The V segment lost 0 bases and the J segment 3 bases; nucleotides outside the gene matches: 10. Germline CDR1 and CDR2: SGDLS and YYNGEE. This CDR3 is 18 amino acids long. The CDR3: CASSVAPRGRANYNEQFF. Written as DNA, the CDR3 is TGTGCCAGCAGCGTAGCCCCACGCGGGAGGGCTAACTACAATGAGCAGTTCTTC.

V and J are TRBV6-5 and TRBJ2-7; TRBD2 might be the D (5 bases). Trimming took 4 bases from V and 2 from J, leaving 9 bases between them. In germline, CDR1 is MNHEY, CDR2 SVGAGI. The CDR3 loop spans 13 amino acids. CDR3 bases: TGTGCCAGCAGTTCCAGCGGAACCTACGAGCAGTACTTC. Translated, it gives CASSSSGTYEQYF.

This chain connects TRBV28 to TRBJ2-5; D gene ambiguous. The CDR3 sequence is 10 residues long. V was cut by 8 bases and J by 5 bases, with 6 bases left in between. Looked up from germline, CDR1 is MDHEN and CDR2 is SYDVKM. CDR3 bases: TGTGCCAGCGCTGGTGAGACCCAGTACTTC. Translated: CASAGETQYF.

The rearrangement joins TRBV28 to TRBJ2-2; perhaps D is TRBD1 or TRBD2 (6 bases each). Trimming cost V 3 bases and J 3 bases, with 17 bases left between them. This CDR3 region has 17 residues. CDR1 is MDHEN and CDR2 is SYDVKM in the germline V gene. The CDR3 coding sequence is TGTGCCAGCAGTTTCTTTGGGGGGCGATCGGACACCGGGGAGCTGTTTTTT. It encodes CASSFFGGRSDTGELFF.

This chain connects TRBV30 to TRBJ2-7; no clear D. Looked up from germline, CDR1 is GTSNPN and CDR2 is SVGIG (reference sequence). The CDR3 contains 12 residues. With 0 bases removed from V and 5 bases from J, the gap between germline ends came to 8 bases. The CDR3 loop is CAWSVHGDEQYF. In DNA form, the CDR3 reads TGTGCCTGGAGTGTACATGGCGACGAGCAGTACTTC.

The CDR3 DNA reads as TGTGCCAGCAGCTTAGAGCGGGAGGGGGACGAGCAGTACTTC. This sequence encodes CASSLEREGDEQYF. The chain uses TRBV7-8 and TRBJ2-7; 10 positions agree with TRBD2. Germline V CDR1 and CDR2: SGHVS, FQNEAQ. V was pared by 1 base and J by 5 bases, with 2 bases of the junction left unmatched. The CDR3 sequence is 14 residues long.

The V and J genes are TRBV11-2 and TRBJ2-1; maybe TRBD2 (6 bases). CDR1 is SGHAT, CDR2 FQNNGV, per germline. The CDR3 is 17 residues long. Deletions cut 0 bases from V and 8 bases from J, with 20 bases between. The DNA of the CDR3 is TGTGCCAGCAGCTTAGATCAACGGGGGAATGTAGTCGATGAGCAGTTCTTC. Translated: CASSLDQRGNVVDEQFF.

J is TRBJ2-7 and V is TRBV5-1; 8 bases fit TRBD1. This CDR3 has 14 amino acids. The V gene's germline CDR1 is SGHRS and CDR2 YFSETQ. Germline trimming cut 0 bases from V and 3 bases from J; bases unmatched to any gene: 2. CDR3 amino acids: CASSLAGTGYEQYF. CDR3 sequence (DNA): TGCGCCAGCAGCTTGGCGGGGACAGGCTACGAGCAGTACTTC.

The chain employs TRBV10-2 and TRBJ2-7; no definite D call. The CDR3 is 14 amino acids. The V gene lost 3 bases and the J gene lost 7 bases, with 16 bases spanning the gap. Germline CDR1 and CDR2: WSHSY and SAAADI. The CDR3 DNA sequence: TGCGCCAGCAGTGATTCAGGCATCCTCGGGGAGCAGTACTTC. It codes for CASSDSGILGEQYF.

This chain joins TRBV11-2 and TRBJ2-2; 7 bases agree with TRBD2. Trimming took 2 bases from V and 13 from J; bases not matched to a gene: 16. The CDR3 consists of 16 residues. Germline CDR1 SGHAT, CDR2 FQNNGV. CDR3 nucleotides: TGTGCCAGCAGCTTATTTCTCGGACTAGTCCCCCTGGGGCTGTTTTTT. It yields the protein CASSLFLGLVPLGLFF.

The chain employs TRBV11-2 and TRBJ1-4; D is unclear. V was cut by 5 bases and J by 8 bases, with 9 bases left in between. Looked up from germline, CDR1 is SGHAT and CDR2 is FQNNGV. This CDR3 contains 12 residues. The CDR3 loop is CASSLRAEKLFF. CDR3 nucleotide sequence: TGTGCCAGCAGCCTCCGGGCCGAAAAACTGTTTTTT.

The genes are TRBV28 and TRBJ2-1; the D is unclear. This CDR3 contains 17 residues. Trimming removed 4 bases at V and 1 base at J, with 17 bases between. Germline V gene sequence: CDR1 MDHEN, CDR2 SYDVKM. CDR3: CASSSLPAHSSYNEQFF. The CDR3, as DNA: TGTGCCAGCAGTTCTCTCCCCGCTCATAGTTCCTACAATGAGCAGTTCTTC.

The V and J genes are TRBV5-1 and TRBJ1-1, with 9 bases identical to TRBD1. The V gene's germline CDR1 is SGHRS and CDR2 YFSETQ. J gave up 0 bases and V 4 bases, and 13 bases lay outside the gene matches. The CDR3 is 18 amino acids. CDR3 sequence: CASSRGDRENFLNTEAFF. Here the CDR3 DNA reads TGCGCCAGCAGCCGGGGGGACAGGGAGAATTTCTTGAACACTGAAGCTTTCTTT.

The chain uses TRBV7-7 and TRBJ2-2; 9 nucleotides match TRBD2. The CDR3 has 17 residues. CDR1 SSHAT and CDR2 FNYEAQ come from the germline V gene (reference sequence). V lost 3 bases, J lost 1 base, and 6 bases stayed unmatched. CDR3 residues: CASSFSISGRNTGELFF. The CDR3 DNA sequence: TGTGCCAGCAGCTTTAGTATTAGCGGGAGGAACACCGGGGAGCTGTTTTTT.

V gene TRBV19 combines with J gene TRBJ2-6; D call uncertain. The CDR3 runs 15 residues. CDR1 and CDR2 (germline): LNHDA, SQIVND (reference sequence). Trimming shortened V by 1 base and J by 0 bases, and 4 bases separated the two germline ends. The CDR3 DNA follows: TGTGCCAGTAGTATAGGAACCTCTGGGGCCAACGTCCTGACTTTC. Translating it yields CASSIGTSGANVLTF.

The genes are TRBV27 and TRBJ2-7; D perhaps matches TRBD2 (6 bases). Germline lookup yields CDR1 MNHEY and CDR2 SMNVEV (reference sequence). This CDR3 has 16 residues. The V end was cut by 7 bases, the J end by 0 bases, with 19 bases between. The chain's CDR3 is CASKLIADTNSYEQYF. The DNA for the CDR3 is TGTGCCAGCAAACTAATAGCGGACACCAACTCCTACGAGCAGTACTTC.

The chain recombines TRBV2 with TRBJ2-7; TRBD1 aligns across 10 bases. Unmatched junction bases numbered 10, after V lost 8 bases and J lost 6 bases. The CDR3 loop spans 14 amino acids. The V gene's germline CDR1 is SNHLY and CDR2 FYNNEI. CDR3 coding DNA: TGTGCCAGCCTGAACCGGGACAGGGGCCTCGAGCAGTACTTC. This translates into CASLNRDRGLEQYF.

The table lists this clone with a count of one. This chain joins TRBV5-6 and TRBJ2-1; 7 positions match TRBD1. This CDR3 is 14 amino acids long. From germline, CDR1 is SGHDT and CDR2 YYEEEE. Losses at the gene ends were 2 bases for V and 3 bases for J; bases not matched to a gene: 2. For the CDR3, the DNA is TGTGCCAGCAGCTTCCGACAGGGCTACAATGAGCAGTTCTTC. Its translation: CASSFRQGYNEQFF.

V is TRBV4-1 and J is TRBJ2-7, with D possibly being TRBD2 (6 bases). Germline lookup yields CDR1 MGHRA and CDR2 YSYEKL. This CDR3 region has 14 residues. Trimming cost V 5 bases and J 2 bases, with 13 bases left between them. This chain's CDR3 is CASSTGGGTYEQYF. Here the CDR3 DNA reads TGCGCCAGCAGCACCGGGGGAGGTACCTACGAGCAGTACTTC.

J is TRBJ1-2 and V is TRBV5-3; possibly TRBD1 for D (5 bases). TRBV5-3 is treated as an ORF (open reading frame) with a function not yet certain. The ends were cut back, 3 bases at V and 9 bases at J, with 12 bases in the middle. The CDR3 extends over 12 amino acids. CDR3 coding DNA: TGTGCCAGAAGCTCGGATGGGACCAGCTACACCTTC. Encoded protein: CARSSDGTSYTF.

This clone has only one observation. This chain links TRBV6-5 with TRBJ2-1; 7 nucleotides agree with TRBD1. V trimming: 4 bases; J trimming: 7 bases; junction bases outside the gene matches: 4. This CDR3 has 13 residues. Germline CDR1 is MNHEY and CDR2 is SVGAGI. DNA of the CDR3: TGTGCCAGCAGTTCCAACAGGGGTAATGAGCAGTTCTTC. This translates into CASSSNRGNEQFF.

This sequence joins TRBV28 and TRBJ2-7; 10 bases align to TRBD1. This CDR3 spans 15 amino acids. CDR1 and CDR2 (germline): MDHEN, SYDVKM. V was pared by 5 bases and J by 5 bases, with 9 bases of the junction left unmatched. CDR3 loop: CASSLTGGGVDEQYF. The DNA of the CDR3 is TGTGCCAGCAGTCTGACAGGGGGCGGAGTCGACGAGCAGTACTTC.

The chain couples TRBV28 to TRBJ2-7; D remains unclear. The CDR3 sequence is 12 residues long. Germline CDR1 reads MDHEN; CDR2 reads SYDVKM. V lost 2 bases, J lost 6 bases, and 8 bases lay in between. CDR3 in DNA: TGTGCCAGCAGTTTAATGGGGATCGAGCAGTACTTC. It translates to CASSLMGIEQYF.